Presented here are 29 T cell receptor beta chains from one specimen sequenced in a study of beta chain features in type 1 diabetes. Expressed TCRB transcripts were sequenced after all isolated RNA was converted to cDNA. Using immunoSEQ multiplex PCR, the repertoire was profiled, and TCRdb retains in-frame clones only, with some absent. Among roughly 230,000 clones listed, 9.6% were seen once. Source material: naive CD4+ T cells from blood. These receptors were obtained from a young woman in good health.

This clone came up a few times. The CDR3 here is CASSGHGNTEAFF. The CDR3 DNA is TGTGCCAGCAGTGGACACGGTAACACTGAAGCTTTCTTT. This chain joins TRBV6-1 and TRBJ1-1; D gene unclear. CDR1 and CDR2 (germline): MNHNS, SASEGT. Trimming took off 4 bases at V and 2 bases at J, with 8 bases between the two ends. The CDR3 runs to 13 residues.

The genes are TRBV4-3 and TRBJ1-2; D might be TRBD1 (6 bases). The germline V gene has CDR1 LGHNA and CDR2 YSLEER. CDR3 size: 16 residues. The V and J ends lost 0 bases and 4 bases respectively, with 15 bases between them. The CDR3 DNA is TGCGCCAGCAGCCAAGAACGTTGGACAGTCACCTATGGCTACACCTTC. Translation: CASSQERWTVTYGYTF.

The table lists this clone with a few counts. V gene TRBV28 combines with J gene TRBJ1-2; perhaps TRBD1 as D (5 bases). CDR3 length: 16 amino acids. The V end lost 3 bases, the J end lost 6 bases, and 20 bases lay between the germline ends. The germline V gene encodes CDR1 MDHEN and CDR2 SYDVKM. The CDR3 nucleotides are TGTGCCAGCAGTTTGGGCGATCCAGGGCAGACCCATGGCTACACCTTC. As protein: CASSLGDPGQTHGYTF.

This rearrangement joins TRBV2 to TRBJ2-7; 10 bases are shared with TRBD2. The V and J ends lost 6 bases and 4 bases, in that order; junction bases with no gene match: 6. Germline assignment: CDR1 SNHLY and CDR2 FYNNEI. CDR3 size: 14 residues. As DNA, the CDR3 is TGTGCCAGCAGCGAGCGGGAGGGAAATTACGAGCAGTACTTC. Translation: CASSEREGNYEQYF.

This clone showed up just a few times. CDR3: CASSEEVLAGVTDTQYF. Here the CDR3 DNA reads TGTGCCAGCAGTGAAGAGGTATTAGCGGGAGTTACAGATACGCAGTATTTT. The chain couples TRBV25-1 to TRBJ2-3, with 9 nucleotides matching TRBD2. Germline assignment: CDR1 MGHDK and CDR2 SYGVNS. V dropped 2 bases and J dropped 3; count of bases not matched to a gene: 9. CDR3 length equals 17 residues.

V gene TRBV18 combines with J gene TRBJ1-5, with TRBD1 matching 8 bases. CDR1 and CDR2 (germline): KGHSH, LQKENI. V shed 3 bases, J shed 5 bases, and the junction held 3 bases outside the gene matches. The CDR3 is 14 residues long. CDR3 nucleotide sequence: TGTGCCAGCTCACCGACAGGGGCGGATCAGCCCCAGCATTTT. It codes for CASSPTGADQPQHF.

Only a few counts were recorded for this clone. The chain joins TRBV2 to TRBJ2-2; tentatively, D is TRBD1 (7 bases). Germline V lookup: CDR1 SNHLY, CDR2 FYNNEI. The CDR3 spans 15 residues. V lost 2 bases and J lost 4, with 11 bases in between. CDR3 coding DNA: TGTGCCAGCAGTGAACAGGGGGGAATCACCGGGGAGCTGTTTTTT. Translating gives CASSEQGGITGELFF. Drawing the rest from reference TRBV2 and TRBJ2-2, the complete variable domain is EPEVTQTPSHQVTQMGQEVILRCVPISNHLYFYWYRQILGQKVEFLVSFYNNEISEKSEIFDDQFSVERPDGSNFTLKIRSTKLEDSAMYFCASSEQGGITGELFFGEGSRLTVL.

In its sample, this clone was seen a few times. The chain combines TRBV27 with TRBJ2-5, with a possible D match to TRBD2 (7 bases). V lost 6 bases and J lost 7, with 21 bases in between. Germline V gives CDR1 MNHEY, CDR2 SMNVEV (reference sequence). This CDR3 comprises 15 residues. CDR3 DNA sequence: TGTGCCAGCAGCGGAGGGGGAGGGCTTTACGGGACCCAGTACTTC. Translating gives CASSGGGGLYGTQYF.

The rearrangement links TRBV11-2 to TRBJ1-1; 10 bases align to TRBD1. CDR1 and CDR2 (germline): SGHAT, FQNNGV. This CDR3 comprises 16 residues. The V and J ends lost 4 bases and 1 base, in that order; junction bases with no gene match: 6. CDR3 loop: CASSYSRTGGNTEAFF. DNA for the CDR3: TGTGCCAGCAGCTACTCTCGGACAGGGGGGAACACTGAAGCTTTCTTT.

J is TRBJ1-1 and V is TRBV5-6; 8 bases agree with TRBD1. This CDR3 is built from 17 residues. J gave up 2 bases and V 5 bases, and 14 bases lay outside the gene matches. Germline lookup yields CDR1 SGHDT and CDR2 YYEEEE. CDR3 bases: TGTGCCAGCAGTCCAGACAGGGGAACGCGTGGAAACACTGAAGCTTTCTTT. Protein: CASSPDRGTRGNTEAFF.

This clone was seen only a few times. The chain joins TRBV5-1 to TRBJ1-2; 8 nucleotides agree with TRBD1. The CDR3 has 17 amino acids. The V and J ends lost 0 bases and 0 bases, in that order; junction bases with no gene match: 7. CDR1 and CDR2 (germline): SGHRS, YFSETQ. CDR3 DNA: TGCGCCAGCAGCTTGGAGAGGACAGGGACCACTAACTATGGCTACACCTTC. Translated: CASSLERTGTTNYGYTF.

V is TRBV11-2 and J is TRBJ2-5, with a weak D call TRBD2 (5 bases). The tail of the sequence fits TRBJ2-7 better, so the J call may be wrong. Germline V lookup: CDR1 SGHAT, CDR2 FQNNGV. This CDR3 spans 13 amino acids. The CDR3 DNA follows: TGTGCCAGCAGCTTCCGGACTCTCTACGAGCAGTACTTC. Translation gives CASSFRTLYEQYF.

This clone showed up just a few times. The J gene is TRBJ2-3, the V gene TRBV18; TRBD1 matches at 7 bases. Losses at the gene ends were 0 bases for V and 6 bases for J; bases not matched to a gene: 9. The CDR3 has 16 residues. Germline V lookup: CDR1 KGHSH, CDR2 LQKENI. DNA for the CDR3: TGTGCCAGCTCACCACCGTTTTCAGGGGGAATGGATACGCAGTATTTT. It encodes CASSPPFSGGMDTQYF.

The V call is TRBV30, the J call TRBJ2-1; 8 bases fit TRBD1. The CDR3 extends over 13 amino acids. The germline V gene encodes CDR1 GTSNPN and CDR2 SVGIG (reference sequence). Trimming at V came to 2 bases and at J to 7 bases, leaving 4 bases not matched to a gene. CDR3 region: CAWSKTGGNEQFF. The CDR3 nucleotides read TGTGCCTGGAGTAAAACAGGGGGGAATGAGCAGTTCTTC.

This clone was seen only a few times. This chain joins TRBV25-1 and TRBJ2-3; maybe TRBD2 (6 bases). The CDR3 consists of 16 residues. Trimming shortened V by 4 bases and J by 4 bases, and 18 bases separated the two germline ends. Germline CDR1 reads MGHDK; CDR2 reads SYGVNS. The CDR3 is CASSGGGRTTPDTQYF. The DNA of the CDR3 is TGTGCCAGCAGTGGAGGTGGGAGGACCACTCCAGATACGCAGTATTTT.

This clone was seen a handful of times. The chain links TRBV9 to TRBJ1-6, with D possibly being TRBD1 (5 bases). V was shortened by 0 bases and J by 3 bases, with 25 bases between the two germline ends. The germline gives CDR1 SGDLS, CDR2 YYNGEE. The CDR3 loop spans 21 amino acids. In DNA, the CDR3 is TGTGCCAGCAGCGTAGCTACGGAGGGTACGGGGAGGGGCGGCTATAATTCACCCCTCCACTTT. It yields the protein CASSVATEGTGRGGYNSPLHF.

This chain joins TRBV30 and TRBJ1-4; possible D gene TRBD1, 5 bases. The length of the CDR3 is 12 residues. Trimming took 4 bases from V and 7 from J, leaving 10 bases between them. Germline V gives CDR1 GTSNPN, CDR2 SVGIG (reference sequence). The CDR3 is CAWTQGFEKLFF. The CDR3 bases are TGTGCCTGGACTCAGGGATTTGAAAAACTGTTTTTT.

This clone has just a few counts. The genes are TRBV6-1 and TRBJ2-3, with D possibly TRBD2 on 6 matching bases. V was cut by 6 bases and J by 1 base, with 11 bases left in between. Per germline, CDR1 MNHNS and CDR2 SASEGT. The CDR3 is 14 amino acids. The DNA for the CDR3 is TGTGCCAGCAGGCAGGGAGGCGGCACAGATACGCAGTATTTT. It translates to CASRQGGGTDTQYF.

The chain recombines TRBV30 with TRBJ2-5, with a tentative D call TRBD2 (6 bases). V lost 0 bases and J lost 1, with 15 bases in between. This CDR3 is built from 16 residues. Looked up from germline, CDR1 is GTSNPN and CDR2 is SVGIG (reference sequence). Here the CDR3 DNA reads TGTGCCTGGAGTGTACTAGCTAGTGGCCCCCAAGAGACCCAGTACTTC. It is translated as CAWSVLASGPQETQYF. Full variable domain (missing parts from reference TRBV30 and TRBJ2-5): SQTIHQWPATLVQPVGSPLSLECTVEGTSNPNLYWYRQAAGRGLQLLFYSVGIGQISSEVPQNLSASRPQDRQFILSSKKLLLSDSGFYLCAWSVLASGPQETQYFGPGTRLLVL.

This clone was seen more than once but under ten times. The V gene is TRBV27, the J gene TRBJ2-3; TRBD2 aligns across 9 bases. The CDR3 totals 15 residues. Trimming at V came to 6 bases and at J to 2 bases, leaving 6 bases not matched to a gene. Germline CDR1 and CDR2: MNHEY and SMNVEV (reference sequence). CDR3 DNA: TGTGCCAGCAGCCCCGGCGGGAGGGACACAGATACGCAGTATTTT. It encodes CASSPGGRDTDTQYF.

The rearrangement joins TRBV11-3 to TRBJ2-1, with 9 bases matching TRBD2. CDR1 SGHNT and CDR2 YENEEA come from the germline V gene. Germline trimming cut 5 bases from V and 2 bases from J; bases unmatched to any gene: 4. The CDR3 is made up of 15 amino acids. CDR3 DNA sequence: TGTGCCAGCAGCGGAGCGGGAGGTCCCTACAATGAGCAGTTCTTC. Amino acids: CASSGAGGPYNEQFF.

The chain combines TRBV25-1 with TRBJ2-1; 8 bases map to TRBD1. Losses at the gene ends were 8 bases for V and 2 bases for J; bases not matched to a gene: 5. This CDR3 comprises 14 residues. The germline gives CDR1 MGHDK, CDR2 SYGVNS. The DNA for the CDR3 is TGTGCCAGCCACGCAGGGGGCGCCTACAATGAGCAGTTCTTC. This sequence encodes CASHAGGAYNEQFF.

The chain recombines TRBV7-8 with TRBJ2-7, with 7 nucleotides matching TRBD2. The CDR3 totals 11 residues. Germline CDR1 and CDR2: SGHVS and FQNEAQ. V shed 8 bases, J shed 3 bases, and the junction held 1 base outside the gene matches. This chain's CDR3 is CASGRGYEQYF. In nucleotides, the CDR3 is TGTGCCAGCGGGAGGGGCTACGAGCAGTACTTC. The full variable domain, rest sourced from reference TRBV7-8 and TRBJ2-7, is GAGVSQSPRYKVAKRGQDVALRCDPISGHVSLFWYQQALGQGPEFLTYFQNEAQLDKSGLPSDRFFAERPEGSVSTLKIQRTQQEDSAVYLCASGRGYEQYFGPGTRLTVT.

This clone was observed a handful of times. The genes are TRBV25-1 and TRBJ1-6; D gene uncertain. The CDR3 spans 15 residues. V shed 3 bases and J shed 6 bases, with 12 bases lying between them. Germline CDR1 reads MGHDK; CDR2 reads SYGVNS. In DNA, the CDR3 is TGTGCCAGCAGTGACTCCGGACGGGGTAATTCACCCCTCCACTTT. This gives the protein CASSDSGRGNSPLHF.

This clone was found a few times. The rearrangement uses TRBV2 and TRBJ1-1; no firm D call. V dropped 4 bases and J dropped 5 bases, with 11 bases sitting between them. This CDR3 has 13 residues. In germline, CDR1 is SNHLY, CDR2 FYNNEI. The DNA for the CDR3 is TGTGCCAGCAGTGTCGGTACGGGAACTGAAGCTTTCTTT. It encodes CASSVGTGTEAFF.

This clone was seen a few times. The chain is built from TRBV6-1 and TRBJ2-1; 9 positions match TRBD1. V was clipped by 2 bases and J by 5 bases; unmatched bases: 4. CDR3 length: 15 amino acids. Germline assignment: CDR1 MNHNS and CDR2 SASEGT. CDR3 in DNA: TGTGCCAGCAGTGAAACAGGGGGCGTCGACAATGAGCAGTTCTTC. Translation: CASSETGGVDNEQFF.

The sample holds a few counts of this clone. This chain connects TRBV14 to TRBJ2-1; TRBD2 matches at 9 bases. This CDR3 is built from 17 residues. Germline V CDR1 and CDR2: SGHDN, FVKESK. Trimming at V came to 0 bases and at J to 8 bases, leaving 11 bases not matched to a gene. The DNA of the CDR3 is TGTGCCAGCAGCCAAGATCTCCCGGGACTAGCTGAACATGAGCAGTTCTTC. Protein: CASSQDLPGLAEHEQFF.

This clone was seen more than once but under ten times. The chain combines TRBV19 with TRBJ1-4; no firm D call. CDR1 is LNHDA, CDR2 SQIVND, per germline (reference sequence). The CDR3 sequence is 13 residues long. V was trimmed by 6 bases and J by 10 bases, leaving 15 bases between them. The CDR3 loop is CASSPEPRGKLFF. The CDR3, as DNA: TGTGCCAGTAGCCCCGAGCCTCGAGGAAAACTGTTTTTT.

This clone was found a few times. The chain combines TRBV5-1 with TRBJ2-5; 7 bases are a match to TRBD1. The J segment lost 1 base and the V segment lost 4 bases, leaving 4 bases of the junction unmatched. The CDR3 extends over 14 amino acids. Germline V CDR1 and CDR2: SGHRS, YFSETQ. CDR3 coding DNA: TGCGCCAGCAGCCCAGGGACAGCCCAAGAGACCCAGTACTTC. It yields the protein CASSPGTAQETQYF.